The 16 T cell receptor beta chains listed next were all sequenced from one sample in a study of T cells in Graves' hyperthyroidism and ophthalmopathy. Authors of the study amplified TCR beta CDR3 regions from RNA transcripts. HTBI primers were used for first-round RT-PCR of the TCR CDR3. One entry per CDR3 protein, called by TCRdb with MiXCR from the multiplex PCR reads. Here the sample spans some 600,000 distinct CDR3 sequences, 40% to 55% being singletons. The sample taken for sequencing was peripheral blood or thyroid tissue (not recorded which). These receptors were taken from a young woman with Graves' hyperthyroidism.

The chain recombines TRBV9 with TRBJ2-7, with D tentatively TRBD1 or TRBD2 (5 bases each). The CDR3 covers 12 residues. The ends were cut back, 3 bases at V and 5 bases at J, with 9 bases in the middle. Per the germline V gene, CDR1 is SGDLS and CDR2 is YYNGEE. Here the CDR3 DNA reads TGTGCCAGCAGCGGGGACGGCAACGAGCAGTACTTC. This translates into CASSGDGNEQYF.

On this clonotype itself: Given a much more abundant clone one base away, this may be a read error. J is TRBJ2-5 and V is TRBV10-3; 10 positions match TRBD2. CDR3 length: 16 amino acids. Germline V lookup: CDR1 ENHRY, CDR2 SYGVKD. In DNA, the CDR3 is TGTGCCATCGGTGAGACAGTCCTAGCGGGAGAAGAGACCCAGTACTTC. Translated: CAIGETVLAGEETQYF.

The V and J genes are TRBV7-9 and TRBJ1-2; D is unresolved. V was shortened by 4 bases and J by 5 bases, with 11 bases between the two germline ends. Germline V CDR1 and CDR2: SEHNR, FQNEAQ (reference sequence). This CDR3 is 13 amino acids long. CDR3 sequence reads: CASSWTSGYGYTF. DNA of the CDR3: TGTGCCAGCAGCTGGACTAGCGGGTATGGCTACACCTTC.

The chain carries TRBV2 and TRBJ1-2, with TRBD1 as a possible D gene (6 bases). The ends were cut back, 5 bases at V and 8 bases at J, with 15 bases in the middle. The germline gives CDR1 SNHLY, CDR2 FYNNEI. This CDR3 has 13 residues. CDR3 region: CASSFYRERGYTF. As DNA, the CDR3 is TGTGCCAGCAGTTTTTACAGGGAAAGGGGCTACACCTTC.

This chain uses TRBV2 with TRBJ2-7; 10 bases map to TRBD2. The ends lost 6 bases at V and 7 bases at J; junction bases unmatched: 6. The CDR3 contains 13 residues. Germline V gene sequence: CDR1 SNHLY, CDR2 FYNNEI. The DNA of the CDR3 is TGTGCCAGCAGACTGGGACTAGCGATTGAGCAGTACTTC. It encodes CASRLGLAIEQYF.

The gene calls are TRBV7-9 and TRBJ1-1; possible D gene TRBD1, 5 bases. The CDR3 length is 11 residues. V lost 5 bases and J 11 bases, leaving 12 bases between the germline ends. Per the germline V gene, CDR1 is SEHNR and CDR2 is FQNEAQ (reference sequence). The CDR3 reads CASSPAGPAFF. The CDR3 nucleotides read TGTGCCAGCAGCCCAGCGGGACCTGCTTTCTTT. Looking up the rest from reference TRBV7-9 and TRBJ1-1 gives the full variable domain: DTGVSQNPRHKITKRGQNVTFRCDPISEHNRLYWYRQTLGQGPEFLTYFQNEAQLEKSRLLSDRFSAERPKGSFSTLEIQRTEQGDSAMYLCASSPAGPAFFGQGTRLTVV.

The V and J genes are TRBV15 and TRBJ1-4; unclear D gene. CDR3 length: 16 residues. The germline V and J ends were trimmed by 0 bases and 0 bases, with 8 bases remaining between them. Germline lookup yields CDR1 LNHNV and CDR2 YYDKDF (reference sequence). The CDR3 sequence is CATSRDMEATNEKLFF. The CDR3 DNA reads TGTGCCACCAGCAGAGATATGGAGGCAACTAATGAAAAACTGTTTTTT.

On this clonotype itself: A much larger clone differs from this one at a single base, so this may be a read error. V usage is TRBV29-1 and J usage is TRBJ2-6; D call uncertain. The CDR3 length is 13 residues. Deletions cut 5 bases from V and 2 bases from J, with 7 bases between. Germline loops: CDR1 SQVTM, CDR2 ANQGSEA. Here the CDR3 reads CSVPTPGANVLTF. The CDR3 DNA reads TGCAGCGTTCCCACCCCTGGGGCCAACGTCCTGACTTTC.

The rearrangement uses TRBV7-9 and TRBJ1-3, with D perhaps TRBD1 (5 bases). Trimming stripped 5 bases from V and 3 bases from J, with 17 bases between. Germline V CDR1 and CDR2: SEHNR, FQNEAQ (reference sequence). CDR3 length equals 16 residues. The CDR3 spells CASSQDPPGIGNTIYF. DNA of the CDR3: TGTGCCAGCAGCCAAGATCCCCCAGGGATTGGAAACACCATATATTTT. The whole variable domain, filled in from reference TRBV7-9 and TRBJ1-3, reads DTGVSQNPRHKITKRGQNVTFRCDPISEHNRLYWYRQTLGQGPEFLTYFQNEAQLEKSRLLSDRFSAERPKGSFSTLEIQRTEQGDSAMYLCASSQDPPGIGNTIYFGEGSWLTVV.

The V call is TRBV2, the J call TRBJ1-3; unclear D gene. Germline CDR1 SNHLY, CDR2 FYNNEI. Deletions cut 8 bases from V and 2 bases from J, with 10 bases between. This CDR3 has 13 residues. The CDR3 region is CASAFGAGNTIYF. The CDR3 bases are TGTGCCAGCGCGTTCGGGGCTGGAAACACCATATATTTT.

Remarks on this clonotype: Possible read error: a much larger clone is one base away. The chain recombines TRBV6-1 with TRBJ2-7, with TRBD1 matching over 8 bases. The V segment lost 4 bases and the J segment 4 bases; nucleotides outside the gene matches: 6. Germline assignment: CDR1 MNHNS and CDR2 SASEGT. CDR3 length equals 14 residues. CDR3 sequence: CASSAATGGYEQYF. Here the CDR3 DNA reads TGTGCCAGCAGTGCCGCCACAGGGGGTTACGAGCAGTACTTC.

The rearrangement links TRBV7-9 to TRBJ1-2, with D perhaps TRBD1 (6 bases). The CDR3 has 14 residues. Per the germline V gene, CDR1 is SEHNR and CDR2 is FQNEAQ (reference sequence). V was pared by 8 bases and J by 7 bases, with 20 bases between. DNA of the CDR3: TGTGCCAGCGGATCACAGGGTTTCGATAGTGGCTACACCTTC. Its translation: CASGSQGFDSGYTF.

The sample holds a few counts of this clonotype. The V and J genes are TRBV5-1 and TRBJ1-1; D is unclear. Trimming stripped 1 base from V and 0 bases from J, with 7 bases between. Germline-derived CDR1 and CDR2 are SGHRS and YFSETQ. The CDR3 spans 14 residues. The CDR3 reads CASSLNSMNTEAFF. CDR3 nucleotides: TGCGCCAGCAGCTTGAACAGCATGAACACTGAAGCTTTCTTT.

This clonotype was observed a few times. The chain is built from TRBV20-1 and TRBJ1-1; D might be TRBD1 (5 bases). There are 12 residues in the CDR3. V lost 5 bases and J lost 1, with 8 bases in between. The V gene's germline CDR1 is DFQATT and CDR2 SNEGSKA (reference sequence). CDR3 residues: CSAGGGNTEAFF. In DNA, the CDR3 is TGCAGTGCTGGGGGTGGGAACACTGAAGCTTTCTTT.

This chain connects TRBV4-1 to TRBJ2-5; 9 bases fit TRBD2. Per germline, CDR1 MGHRA and CDR2 YSYEKL. J gave up 5 bases and V 0 bases, and 10 bases lay outside the gene matches. This CDR3 has 17 amino acids. CDR3 DNA: TGCGCCAGCAGCCAAGAGTGGCGGGAGGGCCTCCTCGAGACCCAGTACTTC. Its translation: CASSQEWREGLLETQYF.

The V call is TRBV7-8, the J call TRBJ1-1, with D possibly TRBD1 on 5 matching bases. With 8 bases removed from V and 6 bases from J, the gap between germline ends came to 16 bases. Germline V gene data show CDR1 as SGHVS and CDR2 as FQNEAQ. CDR3 size: 13 residues. The CDR3, as DNA: TGTGCCAGCTCACCCCAATGGGGGTCTGAAGCTTTCTTT. Protein: CASSPQWGSEAFF.